The clone carrying this TCR beta chain came up a few times. It was RNA transcripts that yielded the amplified TCR beta CDR3 regions. First-round RT-PCR of the TCR CDR3 relied on the HTBI primer set. One entry per CDR3 protein, called by TCRdb with MiXCR from the multiplex PCR reads. Here the sample spans approximately 430,000 distinct CDR3 sequences, 15% to 18% being singletons. This specimen comes from a study of T cells in Graves' hyperthyroidism and ophthalmopathy. Absent ophthalmopathy progression within 18 months defined stable Graves' hyperthyroidism. Patients were excluded because of uncontrolled infection, other autoimmune disease, pregnancy or lactation. Each diagnosis was grounded in clinical symptoms, serum thyroxine and TRAb, thyroid ultrasound, and orbital computed tomography. V lost 6 bases and J lost 6; bases outside the gene matches: 10. The germline CDR1 and CDR2 sequences are LNHDA and SQIVND (reference sequence). The CDR3 has 15 amino acids.

The chain uses TRBV19 and TRBJ1-1; 10 positions match TRBD1. The sample was blood. This sequence originates from a woman younger than 30 with Graves' hyperthyroidism. CDR3 DNA: TGTGCCAGTAGAATCGGGGGGACAGGGGATGCTGAAGCTTTCTTT. Protein product: CASRIGGTGDAEAFF.